This T cell receptor beta chain was identified during a study of regulatory T cells in long-lasting Graves disease. The germline gives CDR1 SGHKS, CDR2 YYEKEE (reference sequence). This CDR3 is 14 amino acids long. The trim removed 0 bases at V and 6 bases at J, leaving 6 bases unmatched. Concerning this clonotype itself: Its target is unknown.

Time point indicated: newly diagnosed GD, antithyroid drugs for less than 3 months. The TCR library was prepared using RNA isolated from PBMCs. Broader study findings: A greater number of public clonotypes (more than 2,500) was shared by persistent patients than by new patients (just over 950).

HTBI primers from iRepertoire and Arm-PCR of CDR3 regions yielded the TCR beta libraries. Methods used by the authors: Identification across samples found about 61 TRBV and over 12 TRBJ segments. A single record per CDR3 protein comes from TCRdb applying MiXCR to the multiplex PCR reads. The V and J calls and clone size are TCRdb's, not the authors'. The sample lists roughly 400,000 distinct CDR3 sequences, roughly 15% occurring once. This sample also appeared in a second study, on T cells in Graves' hyperthyroidism and ophthalmopathy. That report adds: Researchers ran a first-round RT-PCR on the TCR CDR3 using the HTBI primer set.

Sequencing used peripheral blood mononuclear cells (PBMCs), obtained at new diagnosis, from a patient treated with antithyroid drugs. This chain joins TRBV5-5 and TRBJ2-7, with TRBD2 matching over 7 bases. The origin of this receptor is a middle-aged woman with Graves disease. The CDR3 region has the DNA TGTGCCAGCAGCTTGGGGCTAGCGGATGTCGAGCAGTACTTC. Translation: CASSLGLADVEQYF.